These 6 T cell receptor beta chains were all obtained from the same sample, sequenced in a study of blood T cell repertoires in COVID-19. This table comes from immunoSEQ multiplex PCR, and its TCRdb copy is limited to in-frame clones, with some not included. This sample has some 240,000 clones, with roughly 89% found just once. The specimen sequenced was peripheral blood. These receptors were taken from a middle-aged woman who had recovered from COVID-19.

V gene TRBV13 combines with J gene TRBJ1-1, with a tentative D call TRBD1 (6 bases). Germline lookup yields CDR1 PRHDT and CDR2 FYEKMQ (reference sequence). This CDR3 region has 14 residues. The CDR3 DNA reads TGTGCTAGCCGGAGGGGGGGAATGAACACTGAAGCTTTCTTT. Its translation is CASRRGGMNTEAFF.

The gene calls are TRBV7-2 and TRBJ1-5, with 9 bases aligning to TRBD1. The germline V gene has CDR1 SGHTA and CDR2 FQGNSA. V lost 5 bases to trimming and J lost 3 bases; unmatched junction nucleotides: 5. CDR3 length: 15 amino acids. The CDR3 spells CASSPGDRDNQPQHF. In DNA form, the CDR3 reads TGTGCCAGCAGCCCAGGGGACAGGGACAATCAGCCCCAGCATTTT.

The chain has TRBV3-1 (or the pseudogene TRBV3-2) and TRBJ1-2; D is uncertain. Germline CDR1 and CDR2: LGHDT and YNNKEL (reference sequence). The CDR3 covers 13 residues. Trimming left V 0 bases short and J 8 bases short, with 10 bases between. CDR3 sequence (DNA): TGTGCCAGCAGCCAAGATGAGGTAGCGGGCTACACCTTC. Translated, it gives CASSQDEVAGYTF.

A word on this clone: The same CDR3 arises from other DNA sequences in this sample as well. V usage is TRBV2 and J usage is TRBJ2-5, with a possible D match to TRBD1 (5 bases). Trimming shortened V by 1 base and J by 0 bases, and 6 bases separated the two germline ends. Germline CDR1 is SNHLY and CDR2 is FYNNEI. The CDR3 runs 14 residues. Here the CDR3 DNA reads TGTGCCAGCAGTGAAGGGACATACCAAGAGACCCAGTACTTC. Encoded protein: CASSEGTYQETQYF.

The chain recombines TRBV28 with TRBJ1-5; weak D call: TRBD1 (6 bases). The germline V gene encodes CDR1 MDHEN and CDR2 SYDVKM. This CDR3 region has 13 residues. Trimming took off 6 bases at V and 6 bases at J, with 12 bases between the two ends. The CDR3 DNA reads TGTGCCAGCAGGTCGGGGGGCGGTCAGCCCCAGCATTTT. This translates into CASRSGGGQPQHF.

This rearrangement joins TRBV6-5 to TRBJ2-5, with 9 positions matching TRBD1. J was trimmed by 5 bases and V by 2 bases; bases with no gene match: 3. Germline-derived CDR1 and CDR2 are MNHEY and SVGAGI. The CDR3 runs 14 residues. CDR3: CASSYRTGDETQYF. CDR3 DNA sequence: TGTGCCAGCAGTTACAGGACAGGGGACGAGACCCAGTACTTC.